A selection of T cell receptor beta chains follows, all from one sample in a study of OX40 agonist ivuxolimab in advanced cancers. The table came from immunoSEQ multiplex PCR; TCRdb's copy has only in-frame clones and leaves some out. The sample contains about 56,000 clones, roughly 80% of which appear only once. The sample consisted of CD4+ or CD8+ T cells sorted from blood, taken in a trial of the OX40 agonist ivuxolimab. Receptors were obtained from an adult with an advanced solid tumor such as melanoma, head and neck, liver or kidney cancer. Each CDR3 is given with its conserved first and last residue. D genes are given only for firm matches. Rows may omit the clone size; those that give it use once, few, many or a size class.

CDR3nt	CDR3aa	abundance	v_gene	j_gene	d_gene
TGTGCCAGCACTAACCAAGCGGGAGAGTTGTACAATGAGCAGTTCTTC	CASTNQAGELYNEQFF	-	TRBV7-9	TRBJ2-1	TRBD2
TGTGCCAGCAGCTTAGCTCTTCGAGAGGGCACTCGCTCCTCGGTTGCGCAGTATTTT	CASSLALREGTRSSVAQYF	-	TRBV7-9	TRBJ2-3	-
TGTGCCAGCAGCGTAGGTACAGGGGGTGGCTACACCTTC	CASSVGTGGGYTF	few	TRBV9	TRBJ1-2	TRBD1
TGTGCCAGCAGTTTGGGGACAGGGGGCGCGTGGTCCGGGGAGCTGTTTTTT	CASSLGTGGAWSGELFF	-	TRBV27	TRBJ2-2	TRBD1
TGTGCCAGTATGGACAGGGGGCTCGGGGCCAACGTCCTGACTTTC	CASMDRGLGANVLTF	-	TRBV19	TRBJ2-6	TRBD1
TGCGCCAGCAGCGAGGCCTCGGGGGGGAGCTCCTACAATGAGCAGTTCTTC	CASSEASGGSSYNEQFF	-	TRBV5-1	TRBJ2-1	TRBD2
TGTGCCAGCAGCTTAAATATGGGACTAACTAAAAACTTC	CASSLNMGLTKNF	-	TRBV7-2	TRBJ2-7	TRBD2
TGTGCCAGCAGGGCGGTCCCCTCTATGACTGAAGCTTTCTTT	CASRAVPSMTEAFF	-	TRBV6-5	TRBJ1-1	-
TGTGCCAGCAGCTTAGCCGGACTAGCTCGGAATGAGCAGTTCTTC	CASSLAGLARNEQFF	-	TRBV7-2	TRBJ2-1	TRBD2
TGTGCCAGCAGCTTCTGGACAGGGGTGGGCGAGCAGTACTTC	CASSFWTGVGEQYF	few	TRBV7-2	TRBJ2-7	TRBD1
TGTGCCAGCAGCAACGGACAGGGGAATAATTCACCCCTCCACTTT	CASSNGQGNNSPLHF	-	TRBV7-9	TRBJ1-6	TRBD1
TGTGCCAGCAGCTTAGCTTCACAGCAAGAGACCCAGTACTTC	CASSLASQQETQYF	-	TRBV7-2	TRBJ2-5	-
TGTGCCAGCAGGCGCGGCAGGATGAACACTGAAGCTTTCTTT	CASRRGRMNTEAFF	-	TRBV6-5	TRBJ1-1	-
TGTGCCAGCAGCTTAGCCGGGACAGGGGTTATCGGTGCTGGAGGCTACACCTTC	CASSLAGTGVIGAGGYTF	few	TRBV7-2	TRBJ1-2	TRBD1
TGTGCCAGCAGTTTCGGACACGTTATTGAAAAACTGTTTTTT	CASSFGHVIEKLFF	-	TRBV28	TRBJ1-4	-
TGTGCCAGCAGCATACAAGACTCTGGAAACACCATATATTTT	CASSIQDSGNTIYF	-	TRBV6-1	TRBJ1-3	-